Listed below are T cell receptor beta chains from one sample, sequenced in a study of cytomegalovirus exposure and HLA in healthy donors. The assay was immunoSEQ multiplex PCR, and TCRdb's table has in-frame clones only and misses some. The sample has some 100,000 clones, roughly 88% seen once; the top ten hold over 4%. Material for sequencing was PBMCs. The receptors here all came from a man between 18 and 29 years old in good health and CMV-seronegative. Each CDR3 is given with its conserved first and last residue. D genes are given only for firm matches. The size of a clone is reported for some rows only, either as once, few or many, or as a class for expanded clones.

V gene,J gene,D gene,clone size,CDR3 protein,CDR3 DNA
TRBV30,TRBJ2-5,.,once,CAWSAIQETQYF,TGTGCCTGGAGTGCCATCCAAGAGACCCAGTACTTC
TRBV6-5,TRBJ1-2,.,once,CASSPLELVNYGYTF,TGTGCCAGCAGTCCGTTGGAGCTAGTGAACTATGGCTACACCTTC
TRBV5-5,TRBJ1-1,.,.,CASSSARELTNTEAFF,TGTGCCAGCAGCTCGGCGCGGGAGTTAACGAACACTGAAGCTTTCTTT
TRBV6-1,TRBJ1-1,.,.,CASSLDLNTEAFF,TGTGCCAGCAGCCTAGACCTGAACACTGAAGCTTTCTTT
TRBV4-2,TRBJ2-5,TRBD1,.,CASSQDSTGGYETQYF,TGTGCCAGCAGCCAAGATTCGACAGGGGGCTATGAGACCCAGTACTTC
TRBV6-6,TRBJ2-7,.,few,CASSYGPYEQYF,TGTGCCAGCAGTTACGGCCCATACGAGCAGTACTTC
TRBV13,TRBJ1-3,TRBD1,.,CASSQTGTAGNTIYF,TGTGCCAGCAGCCAAACCGGGACAGCGGGAAACACCATATATTTT
TRBV9,TRBJ2-1,.,.,CASSVVGPRSSYNEQFF,TGTGCCAGCAGCGTAGTTGGCCCTAGAAGCTCCTACAATGAGCAGTTCTTC
TRBV13,TRBJ1-4,.,.,CASSPSREINEKLFF,TGTGCCAGCAGCCCTAGTCGGGAGATTAATGAAAAACTGTTTTTT
TRBV27,TRBJ2-7,TRBD2,.,CASSSLERGGEYF,TGTGCCAGCAGTTCCCTCGAGCGGGGGGGAGAGTACTTC
TRBV5-8,TRBJ2-1,.,.,CASSSGVRNYNEQFF,TGTGCCAGCAGCTCCGGAGTCCGAAACTACAATGAGCAGTTCTTC
TRBV28,TRBJ1-2,.,.,CASSLRGAGYGYTF,TGTGCCAGCAGTTTGAGGGGCGCGGGGTATGGCTACACCTTC
TRBV11-2,TRBJ2-1,TRBD2,.,CASSLDGSGRRTYNEQFF,TGTGCCAGCAGCTTAGATGGTAGCGGGAGAAGGACCTACAATGAGCAGTTCTTC
TRBV6-1,TRBJ2-1,TRBD2,.,CASSGGSSGTMEQFF,TGTGCCAGCAGTGGAGGGTCTAGCGGTACAATGGAGCAGTTCTTC
TRBV7-9,TRBJ2-7,TRBD1,.,CASSRGTGVHEQYF,TGTGCCAGCAGCCGGGGGACAGGGGTCCACGAGCAGTACTTC
TRBV6-1,TRBJ2-2,.,.,CVAGLANTGELFF,TGTGTTGCCGGGTTGGCGAACACCGGGGAGCTGTTTTTT
TRBV7-9,TRBJ2-2,TRBD1,.,CAAQGELTGELFF,TGTGCCGCCCAGGGGGAACTCACCGGGGAGCTGTTTTTT
TRBV10-3,TRBJ2-2,.,.,CAISESFGGGATGELFF,TGTGCCATCAGTGAGTCTTTCGGAGGAGGGGCAACCGGGGAGCTGTTTTTT
TRBV7-9,TRBJ1-5,TRBD1,.,CASSLAGTGVPNQPQHF,TGTGCCAGCAGCTTAGCCGGAACAGGGGTCCCCAATCAGCCCCAGCATTTT
TRBV2,TRBJ1-5,TRBD1,.,CASSDRGRASNQPQHF,TGTGCCAGCAGCGACAGGGGGCGGGCGAGCAATCAGCCCCAGCATTTT
TRBV2,TRBJ2-1,TRBD1,.,CASTGQGAEFGGQFF,TGTGCCAGCACGGGCCAGGGGGCAGAGTTCGGTGGGCAGTTCTTC
TRBV27,TRBJ1-1,.,.,CASSSGQKSEAFF,TGTGCCAGCAGTTCAGGGCAGAAATCTGAAGCTTTCTTT
TRBV11-2,TRBJ2-7,TRBD2,few,CASSLDSTLAGIIPGEQYF,TGTGCCAGCAGCTTAGATTCGACACTAGCGGGTATCATACCTGGGGAGCAGTACTTC
TRBV5-6,TRBJ2-1,.,.,CASSLQGGPDNEQFF,TGTGCCAGCAGCTTGCAAGGGGGTCCGGACAATGAGCAGTTCTTC
TRBV6-1,TRBJ2-6,.,.,CASSEPGIRGSGANVLTF,TGTGCCAGCAGTGAGCCAGGGATAAGGGGCTCTGGGGCCAACGTCCTGACTTTC
TRBV27,TRBJ2-2,.,.,CASSLSRTGELFF,TGTGCCAGCAGTTTAAGTAGAACCGGGGAGCTGTTTTTT
TRBV4-1,TRBJ1-6,TRBD1,.,CASSQATLDRGDRPLHF,TGCGCCAGCAGCCAAGCTACCTTGGACAGGGGTGATCGTCCCCTCCACTTT
TRBV29-1,TRBJ2-3,TRBD2,once,CSVEEMVAGGGDTQYF,TGCAGCGTTGAAGAGATGGTAGCGGGAGGAGGTGATACGCAGTATTTT
TRBV9,TRBJ2-1,.,.,CASSVGSSPSYNEQFF,TGTGCCAGCAGCGTAGGAAGCTCCCCTTCCTACAATGAGCAGTTCTTC
TRBV11-2,TRBJ1-1,.,.,CASSSSYTANTEAFF,TGTGCCAGCAGCTCGTCGTACACAGCGAACACTGAAGCTTTCTTT
TRBV6-1,TRBJ2-2,.,.,CASTVVRNTGELFF,TGTGCCAGCACGGTTGTCCGGAACACCGGGGAGCTGTTTTTT
TRBV18,TRBJ2-3,TRBD1,.,CASRTGNTDTQYF,TGTGCCAGTAGGACAGGGAACACAGATACGCAGTATTTT
TRBV15,TRBJ2-3,TRBD2,.,CATSSPLAGGPGTQYF,TGTGCCACCAGCAGTCCTTTAGCGGGGGGCCCCGGTACGCAGTATTTT
TRBV19,TRBJ2-2,TRBD2,.,CASSELLASRSNTGELFF,TGTGCCAGTAGCGAACTACTAGCGTCCCGATCAAACACCGGGGAGCTGTTTTTT
TRBV13,TRBJ1-3,TRBD1,.,CASSSRTGYSGNTIYF,TGTGCCAGCAGCTCAAGGACAGGATACTCTGGAAACACCATATATTTT
TRBV7-2,TRBJ2-2,.,.,CASSRTNGELFF,TGTGCCAGCAGCCGGACAAACGGGGAGCTGTTTTTT
TRBV9,TRBJ2-3,.,.,CASSVAQDTDINTQYF,TGTGCCAGCAGCGTAGCTCAGGACACAGATATCAATACGCAGTATTTT
TRBV7-9,TRBJ2-4,TRBD2,.,CASSNGLAGIAGDIQYF,TGTGCCAGCAGCAACGGACTAGCGGGCATCGCGGGGGACATTCAGTACTTC
TRBV19,TRBJ1-4,.,.,CASSIGGQPNEKLFF,TGTGCCAGTAGTATAGGGGGGCAGCCTAATGAAAAACTGTTTTTT
TRBV5-8,TRBJ2-7,TRBD2,.,CASSPLRSGGSVEQYF,TGTGCCAGCAGCCCTCTCAGGAGCGGGGGTTCGGTCGAGCAGTACTTC
TRBV27,TRBJ2-3,TRBD1,.,CASAWQGDRIPDTQYF,TGTGCCAGCGCTTGGCAGGGGGATAGGATACCAGATACGCAGTATTTT
TRBV30,TRBJ2-7,TRBD1,.,CAWNGDSREQYF,TGTGCCTGGAATGGGGACAGTCGGGAACAGTACTTC
TRBV2,TRBJ1-2,TRBD1,.,CASSQGEVDGYTF,TGTGCCAGCAGCCAGGGGGAGGTAGATGGCTACACCTTC
TRBV27,TRBJ1-5,.,.,CASSFRGDNQPQHF,TGTGCCAGCAGTTTCCGGGGGGATAATCAGCCCCAGCATTTT
TRBV7-9,TRBJ1-1,.,.,CASSSLLTEAFF,TGTGCCAGCAGCTCCCTCCTCACTGAAGCTTTCTTT
TRBV5-1,TRBJ2-3,TRBD2,.,CASSLGPSGRVLSTDTQYF,TGCGCCAGCAGCTTGGGTCCTAGCGGGAGGGTGTTGAGCACAGATACGCAGTATTTT
TRBV2,TRBJ1-3,TRBD1,.,CASSGDRVDNTIYF,TGTGCCAGCAGTGGGGACAGGGTTGATAACACCATATATTTT
TRBV19,TRBJ2-1,.,.,CASSIDYPVREEQFF,TGTGCCAGTAGTATAGATTACCCTGTCCGAGAAGAGCAGTTCTTC
TRBV7-8,TRBJ2-5,.,.,CASSSYRQETQYF,TGTGCCAGCAGCTCATACAGACAAGAGACCCAGTACTTC
TRBV20-1,TRBJ2-3,TRBD2,.,CSAVAGQYF,TGCAGTGCCGTAGCGGGGCAGTATTTT
TRBV9,TRBJ1-2,.,.,CASSVGDTRLGYTF,TGTGCCAGCAGCGTAGGGGACACCAGGTTAGGCTACACCTTC
TRBV6-4,TRBJ1-6,.,few,CASSDAQGSPLHF,TGTGCCAGCAGTGACGCTCAGGGTTCACCCCTCCACTTT
TRBV7-9,TRBJ1-3,TRBD1,.,CASSLVGQNLYF,TGTGCCAGCAGCTTAGTGGGACAGAATCTATATTTT
TRBV11-2,TRBJ2-7,TRBD2,.,CASSLEREGSYEQYF,TGTGCCAGCAGCTTGGAGCGGGAGGGCTCCTACGAGCAGTACTTC
TRBV30,TRBJ2-2,.,.,CAWSAGPGELFF,TGTGCCTGGAGTGCAGGTCCCGGGGAGCTGTTTTTT
TRBV6-6,TRBJ2-5,.,.,CASSYSEVQETQYF,TGTGCCAGCAGTTACTCGGAGGTACAAGAGACCCAGTACTTC
TRBV29-1,TRBJ1-2,TRBD1,.,CSVEGSGGLYGYTF,TGCAGCGTTGAGGGGTCAGGGGGCCTCTATGGCTACACCTTC
TRBV29-1,TRBJ1-2,.,.,CSVEGRVGYTF,TGCAGCGTTGAGGGCAGGGTGGGCTACACCTTC
TRBV6-1,TRBJ2-1,TRBD1,.,CASGRDRRFDEQFF,TGTGCCAGCGGCCGGGACAGGAGGTTCGATGAGCAGTTCTTC
TRBV5-1,TRBJ1-3,TRBD1,few,CASSPRTGENTIYF,TGCGCCAGCAGCCCCCGGACAGGGGAAAACACCATATATTTT